The clone carrying this T cell receptor (beta chain) came up many times. The data are from a study of early T cells in non-severe SARS-CoV-2 infection. Trimming cost V 3 bases and J 6 bases, with 14 bases left between them. The CDR3 contains 14 residues. The germline CDR1 and CDR2 sequences are MNHEY and SVGEGT. Unique molecular identifiers were affixed to single, distinct cDNA molecules. TCRdb fed the 5' RACE reads into MiXCR, producing one record per CDR3 protein. The sample yields tens of thousands of distinct CDR3 sequences, roughly 4% seen once. The chain is built from TRBV6-2 or TRBV6-3 and TRBJ2-5, with D unclear. The clonotype comes from an adult who was a healthcare worker with PCR-confirmed SARS-CoV-2 infection or an uninfected control (not recorded which). Input material: whole blood. The DNA of the CDR3 is TGTGCCAGCAGTTATACGGTAGTGGGCCAGACCCAGTACTTC. It specifies CASSYTVVGQTQYF.